The 14 T cell receptor beta chains below come from one sample, sequenced in a study of blood T cells in healthy people across ages. Alongside a J-beta primer mix, a sample-barcoded 5' primer served in a second PCR lasting about 6 to 12 cycles. Via MiXCR, TCRdb re-called the 5' RACE reads, giving one row per CDR3 protein. The sample yields 600,000 to 850,000 distinct CDR3 sequences, approximately 25% seen once. Separately, the same data were catalogued under a study of T cells of mothers and their children.

Sequencing was done on a sample of blood. All receptors come from a boy aged 5-17 years in good health.

CDR3 sequence reads: CASSFGEEETQYF. The CDR3, as DNA: TGTGCCAGCAGCTTCGGGGAGGAAGAGACCCAGTACTTC. The V and J genes are TRBV7-9 and TRBJ2-5, with TRBD2 as a possible D gene (6 bases). V lost 3 bases and J 3 bases, leaving 8 bases between the germline ends. The CDR3 loop spans 13 amino acids. Germline V CDR1 and CDR2: SEHNR, FQNEAQ (reference sequence). The variable domain in full, completed from reference TRBV7-9 and TRBJ2-5, reads DTGVSQNPRHKITKRGQNVTFRCDPISEHNRLYWYRQTLGQGPEFLTYFQNEAQLEKSRLLSDRFSAERPKGSFSTLEIQRTEQGDSAMYLCASSFGEEETQYFGPGTRLLVL.

This rearrangement joins TRBV4-3 to TRBJ2-3; the match to TRBD2 covers 8 bases. Trimming at V came to 0 bases and at J to 6 bases, leaving 8 bases not matched to a gene. This CDR3 has 16 residues. The germline V gene has CDR1 LGHNA and CDR2 YSLEER. The CDR3 reads CASSQDGAGGRDTQYF. The CDR3 DNA is TGCGCCAGCAGCCAAGATGGGGCGGGGGGACGGGATACGCAGTATTTT.

The J gene is TRBJ2-7, the V gene TRBV6-5, with no clear D. The CDR3 runs to 17 residues. Looked up from germline, CDR1 is MNHEY and CDR2 is SVGAGI. Trimming pared 0 bases from V and 1 base from J, leaving 16 bases between. CDR3 in amino acids: CASSYSIQPDLSYEQYF. DNA for the CDR3: TGTGCCAGCAGTTACTCGATACAGCCCGACCTATCCTACGAGCAGTACTTC.

The CDR3 DNA follows: TGCAGCGTGCCTCGAACCAGTCCCGTTTCCGAGACCCAGTACTTC. Residues: CSVPRTSPVSETQYF. The chain uses TRBV29-1 and TRBJ2-5; D unresolved. CDR3 length: 15 residues. From germline, CDR1 is SQVTM and CDR2 ANQGSEA. Deletions cut 6 bases from V and 5 bases from J, with 22 bases between.

V is TRBV5-1 and J is TRBJ1-4; 9 bases align to TRBD1. The CDR3 is made up of 17 amino acids. The V gene end was trimmed by 5 bases and the J gene end by 5 bases; junction bases not matched to a gene: 13. Looked up from germline, CDR1 is SGHRS and CDR2 is YFSETQ. Here the CDR3 reads CASRPGQGFQWNEKLFF. DNA of the CDR3: TGCGCCAGCAGGCCGGGACAGGGTTTTCAATGGAATGAAAAACTGTTTTTT.

This clonotype was detected a few times. The V call is TRBV6-2 or TRBV6-3, the J call TRBJ1-5, with D hard to call. This CDR3 region has 15 residues. Trimming removed 2 bases from V and 3 bases from J, with 11 bases in between. Germline V gene lookup returns CDR1 MNHEY and CDR2 SVGEGT. CDR3 loop: CASSYGLLDNQPQHF. CDR3 sequence (DNA): TGTGCCAGCAGTTACGGACTACTGGACAATCAGCCCCAGCATTTT.

The gene calls are TRBV12-3 or TRBV12-4 and TRBJ1-2; D ambiguous. The ends were cut back, 2 bases at V and 8 bases at J, with 15 bases in the middle. This CDR3 is built from 14 residues. The CDR3 region is CASSLTHGVGGYTF. The CDR3 nucleotides are TGTGCCAGCAGTTTAACCCACGGGGTGGGCGGCTACACCTTC.

This clonotype showed up just a few times. V and J are TRBV29-1 and TRBJ2-7, with TRBD1 matching 7 bases. Trimming at V came to 3 bases and at J to 4 bases, leaving 0 bases not matched to a gene. This CDR3 region has 11 residues. The germline gives CDR1 SQVTM, CDR2 ANQGSEA. The CDR3: CSVDRGYEQYF. Here the CDR3 DNA reads TGCAGCGTTGACAGGGGGTACGAGCAGTACTTC.

A few counts support this clonotype. The rearrangement links TRBV11-2 to TRBJ2-2; tentative D call: TRBD2 (6 bases). Germline values: CDR1 SGHAT, CDR2 FQNNGV. The CDR3 has 16 amino acids. Trimming removed 2 bases from V and 6 bases from J, with 16 bases in between. CDR3 amino acids: CASSLFTGEVSGELFF. The DNA for the CDR3 is TGTGCCAGCAGCTTATTTACGGGAGAGGTCTCCGGGGAGCTGTTTTTT.

The table lists this clonotype with a few counts. V usage is TRBV24-1 and J usage is TRBJ2-1, with 12 positions matching TRBD2. J was trimmed by 9 bases and V by 6 bases; bases with no gene match: 5. The length of the CDR3 is 14 residues. Germline values: CDR1 KGHDR, CDR2 SFDVKD. The CDR3 protein is CATSMLAGGGEQFF. As DNA, the CDR3 is TGTGCCACCAGTATGCTAGCGGGAGGGGGTGAGCAGTTCTTC.

The genes are TRBV12-3 or TRBV12-4 and TRBJ1-2; possibly TRBD1 for D (6 bases). V gave up 3 bases and J gave up 6 bases, with 11 bases separating them. CDR3 length equals 13 residues. The CDR3 DNA sequence: TGTGCCAGCAGTTTCACGACAGGAGATGGCTACACCTTC. Translation: CASSFTTGDGYTF.

The rearrangement links TRBV14 to TRBJ2-1; D assignment may be TRBD1 or TRBD2 (5 bases each). This CDR3 contains 14 residues. CDR1 is SGHDN and CDR2 is FVKESK in the germline V gene. V was cut by 3 bases and J by 9 bases, with 15 bases left in between. Here the CDR3 DNA reads TGTGCCAGCAGCCAGGGGGACGGGCCTTTTGAGCAGTTCTTC. This encodes CASSQGDGPFEQFF.

The chain combines TRBV6-5 with TRBJ2-5; 9 positions agree with TRBD2. Germline CDR1 and CDR2: MNHEY and SVGAGI. V was clipped by 3 bases and J by 5 bases; unmatched bases: 4. The CDR3 sequence is 14 residues long. CDR3 in DNA: TGTGCCAGCAGTTATTGGCGGGAGGGGGAGACCCAGTACTTC. Encoded protein: CASSYWREGETQYF.

The chain has TRBV19 and TRBJ1-2; TRBD1 aligns across 9 bases. This CDR3 is 12 amino acids long. V shed 8 bases, J shed 6 bases, and the junction held 4 bases outside the gene matches. Germline CDR1 and CDR2: LNHDA and SQIVND (reference sequence). The CDR3 sequence is CASQDRGDGYTF. The CDR3 DNA reads as TGTGCCAGTCAGGACAGGGGCGATGGCTACACCTTC.